This TCR beta chain was sequenced during a study of T cells in Graves' hyperthyroidism and ophthalmopathy. The germline V gene encodes CDR1 LNHDA and CDR2 SQIVND (reference sequence). The CDR3 is 14 residues long. V was shortened by 1 base and J by 8 bases, with 11 bases between the two germline ends. Amplified TCR beta CDR3 regions derived from RNA transcripts. Initially, a first-round RT-PCR of the TCR CDR3 employed the HTBI primer set. MiXCR was run by TCRdb on the multiplex PCR reads, yielding one entry per CDR3 protein. The profile shows over 350,000 distinct CDR3 sequences, over 11% of them singletons. Fresh peripheral blood, under 13 ml, yielded the PBMCs.

The chain recombines TRBV19 with TRBJ1-4; possible D gene TRBD1, 5 bases. The sequenced material came from blood. The origin of this receptor is a man in his fifties or sixties with Graves' ophthalmopathy. The CDR3 is CASSIVGRTEKLFF. The CDR3 DNA sequence: TGTGCCAGTAGTATAGTCGGAAGGACAGAAAAACTGTTTTTT.